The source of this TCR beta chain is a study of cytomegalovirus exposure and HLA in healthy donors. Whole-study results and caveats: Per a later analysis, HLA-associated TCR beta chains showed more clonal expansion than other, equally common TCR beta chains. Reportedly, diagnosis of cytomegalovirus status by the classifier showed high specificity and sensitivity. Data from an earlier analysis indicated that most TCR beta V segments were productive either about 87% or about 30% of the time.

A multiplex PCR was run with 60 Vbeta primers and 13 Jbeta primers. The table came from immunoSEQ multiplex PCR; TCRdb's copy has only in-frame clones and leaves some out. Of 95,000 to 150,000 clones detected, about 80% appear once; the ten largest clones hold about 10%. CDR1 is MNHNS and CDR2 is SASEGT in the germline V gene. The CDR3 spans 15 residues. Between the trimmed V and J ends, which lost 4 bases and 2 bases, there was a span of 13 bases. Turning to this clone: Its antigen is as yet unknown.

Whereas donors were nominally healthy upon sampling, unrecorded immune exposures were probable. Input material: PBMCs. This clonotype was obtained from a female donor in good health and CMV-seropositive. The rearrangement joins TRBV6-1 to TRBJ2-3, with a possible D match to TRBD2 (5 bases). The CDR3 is CASSGGSGYTDTQYF. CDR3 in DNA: TGTGCCAGCAGTGGGGGAAGCGGATACACAGATACGCAGTATTTT.